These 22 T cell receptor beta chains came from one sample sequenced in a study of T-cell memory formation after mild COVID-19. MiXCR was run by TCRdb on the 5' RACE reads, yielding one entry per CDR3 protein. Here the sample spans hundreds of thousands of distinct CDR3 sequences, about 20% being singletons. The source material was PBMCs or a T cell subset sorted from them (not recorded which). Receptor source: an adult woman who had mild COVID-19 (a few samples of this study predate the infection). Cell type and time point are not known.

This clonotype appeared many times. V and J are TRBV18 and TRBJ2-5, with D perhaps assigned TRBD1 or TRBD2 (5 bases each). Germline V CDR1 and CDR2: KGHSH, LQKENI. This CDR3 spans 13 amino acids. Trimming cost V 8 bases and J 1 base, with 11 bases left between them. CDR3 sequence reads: CASSPGTQETQYF. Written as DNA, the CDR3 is TGTGCCAGCAGCCCTGGGACCCAAGAGACCCAGTACTTC.

The CDR3 sequence: CSARGTGLKGYGYTF. The CDR3 nucleotides are TGCAGTGCTAGAGGAACAGGGTTGAAGGGCTATGGCTACACCTTC. The chain carries TRBV20-1 and TRBJ1-2; possible D gene TRBD1, 6 bases. This CDR3 is 15 amino acids long. Trimming cost V 1 base and J 4 bases, with 16 bases left between them. In germline, CDR1 is DFQATT, CDR2 SNEGSKA (reference sequence).

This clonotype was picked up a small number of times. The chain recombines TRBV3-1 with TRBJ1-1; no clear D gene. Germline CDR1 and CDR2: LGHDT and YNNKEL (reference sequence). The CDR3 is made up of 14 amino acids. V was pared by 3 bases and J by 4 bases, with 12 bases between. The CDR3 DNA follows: TGTGCCAGCAGCCAGAAATCGGGAAGCACTGAAGCTTTCTTT. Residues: CASSQKSGSTEAFF.

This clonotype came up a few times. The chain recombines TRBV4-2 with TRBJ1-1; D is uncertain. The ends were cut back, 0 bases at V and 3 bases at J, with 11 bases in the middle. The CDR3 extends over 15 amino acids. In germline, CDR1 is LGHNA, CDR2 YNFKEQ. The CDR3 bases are TGTGCCAGCAGCCAAGAACTGGGCTTGGACACTGAAGCTTTCTTT. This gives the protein CASSQELGLDTEAFF.

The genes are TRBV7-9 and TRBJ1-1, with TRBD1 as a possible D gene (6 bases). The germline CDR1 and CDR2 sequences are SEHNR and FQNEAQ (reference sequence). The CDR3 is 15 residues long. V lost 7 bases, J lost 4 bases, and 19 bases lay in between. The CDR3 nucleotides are TGTGCCAGCAACCCCTTGGGCCCCAGGGGCACTGAAGCTTTCTTT. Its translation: CASNPLGPRGTEAFF. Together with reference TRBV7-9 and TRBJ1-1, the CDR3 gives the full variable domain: DTGVSQNPRHKITKRGQNVTFRCDPISEHNRLYWYRQTLGQGPEFLTYFQNEAQLEKSRLLSDRFSAERPKGSFSTLEIQRTEQGDSAMYLCASNPLGPRGTEAFFGQGTRLTVV.

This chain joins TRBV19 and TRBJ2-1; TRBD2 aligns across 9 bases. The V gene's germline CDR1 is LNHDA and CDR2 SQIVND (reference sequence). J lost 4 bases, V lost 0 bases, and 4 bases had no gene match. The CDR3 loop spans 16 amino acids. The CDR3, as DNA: TGTGCCAGTAGTATAGACGAGACTAGCGGTTACAATGAGCAGTTCTTC. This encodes CASSIDETSGYNEQFF.

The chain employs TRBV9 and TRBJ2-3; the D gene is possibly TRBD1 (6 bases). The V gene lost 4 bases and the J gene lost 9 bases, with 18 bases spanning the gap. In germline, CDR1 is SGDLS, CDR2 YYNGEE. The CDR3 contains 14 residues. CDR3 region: CASSRYREGPTQYF. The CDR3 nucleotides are TGTGCCAGCAGCAGATACAGGGAAGGCCCAACGCAGTATTTT.

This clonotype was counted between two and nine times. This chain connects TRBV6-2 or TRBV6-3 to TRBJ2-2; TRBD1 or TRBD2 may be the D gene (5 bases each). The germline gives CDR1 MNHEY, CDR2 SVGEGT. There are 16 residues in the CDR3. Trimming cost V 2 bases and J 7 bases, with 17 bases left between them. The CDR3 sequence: CASSYDGTSNDGELFF. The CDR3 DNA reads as TGTGCCAGCAGTTACGATGGGACGTCGAACGACGGGGAGCTGTTTTTT.

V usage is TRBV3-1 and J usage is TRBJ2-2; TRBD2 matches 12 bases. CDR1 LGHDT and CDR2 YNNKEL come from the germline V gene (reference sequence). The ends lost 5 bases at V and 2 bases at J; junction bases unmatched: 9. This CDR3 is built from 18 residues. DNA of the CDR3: TGTGCCAGCAGCTCAGCGACTAGCGGGGGACTAAACACCGGGGAGCTGTTTTTT. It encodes CASSSATSGGLNTGELFF.

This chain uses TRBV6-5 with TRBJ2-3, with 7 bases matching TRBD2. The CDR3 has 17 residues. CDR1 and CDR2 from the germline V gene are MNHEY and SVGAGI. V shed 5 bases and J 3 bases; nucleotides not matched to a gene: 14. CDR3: CASSPSLGGGPTDTQYF. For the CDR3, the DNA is TGTGCCAGCAGTCCGTCCTTGGGGGGAGGGCCTACAGATACGCAGTATTTT.

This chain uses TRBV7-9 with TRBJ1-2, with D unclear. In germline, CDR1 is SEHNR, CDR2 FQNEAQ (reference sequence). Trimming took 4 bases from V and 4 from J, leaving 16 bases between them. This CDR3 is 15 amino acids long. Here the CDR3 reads CASSSRDPGSYGYTF. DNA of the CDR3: TGTGCCAGCAGCTCAAGAGACCCCGGGAGCTATGGCTACACCTTC.

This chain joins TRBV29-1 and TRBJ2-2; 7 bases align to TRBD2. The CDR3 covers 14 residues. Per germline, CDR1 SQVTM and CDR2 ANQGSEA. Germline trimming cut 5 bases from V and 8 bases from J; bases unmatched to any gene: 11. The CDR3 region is CSVSGGSLTGELFF. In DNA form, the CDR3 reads TGCAGCGTTTCTGGCGGGAGTTTGACTGGGGAGCTGTTTTTT.

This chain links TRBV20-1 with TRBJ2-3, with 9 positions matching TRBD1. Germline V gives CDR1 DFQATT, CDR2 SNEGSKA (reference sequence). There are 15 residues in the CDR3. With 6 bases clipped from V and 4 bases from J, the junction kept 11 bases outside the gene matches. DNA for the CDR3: TGCAGTGCGGACCAAGTGACAGGGGGTCCAGATACGCAGTATTTT. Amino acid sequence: CSADQVTGGPDTQYF.

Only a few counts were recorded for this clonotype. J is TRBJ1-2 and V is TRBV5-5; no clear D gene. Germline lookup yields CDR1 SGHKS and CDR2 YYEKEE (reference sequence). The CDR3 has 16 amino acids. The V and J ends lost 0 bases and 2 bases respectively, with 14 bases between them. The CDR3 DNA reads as TGTGCCAGCAGCTTGGCTTGGACGGACCTAAACTATGGCTACACCTTC. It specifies CASSLAWTDLNYGYTF.

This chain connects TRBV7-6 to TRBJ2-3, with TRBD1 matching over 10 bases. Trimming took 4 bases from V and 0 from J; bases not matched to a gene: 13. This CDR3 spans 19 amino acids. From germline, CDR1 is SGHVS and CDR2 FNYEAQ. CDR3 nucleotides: TGTGCCAGCAGCTCCCTACGGGACAGGGGTTTGGCGAGCACAGATACGCAGTATTTT. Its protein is CASSSLRDRGLASTDTQYF.

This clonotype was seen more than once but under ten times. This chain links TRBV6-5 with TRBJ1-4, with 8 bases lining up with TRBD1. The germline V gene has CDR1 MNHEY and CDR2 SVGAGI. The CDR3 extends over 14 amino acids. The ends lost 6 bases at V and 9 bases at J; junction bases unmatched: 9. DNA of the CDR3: TGTGCCAGCAGACCGGGACAGGAGTCGAAAAAACTGTTTTTT. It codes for CASRPGQESKKLFF.

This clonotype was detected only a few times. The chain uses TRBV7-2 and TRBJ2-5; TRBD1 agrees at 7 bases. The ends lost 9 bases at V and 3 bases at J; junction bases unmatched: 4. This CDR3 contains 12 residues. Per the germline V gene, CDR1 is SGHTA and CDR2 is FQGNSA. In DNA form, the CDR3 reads TGTGCCAGTACCGGGACAGAAGAGACCCAGTACTTC. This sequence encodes CASTGTEETQYF.

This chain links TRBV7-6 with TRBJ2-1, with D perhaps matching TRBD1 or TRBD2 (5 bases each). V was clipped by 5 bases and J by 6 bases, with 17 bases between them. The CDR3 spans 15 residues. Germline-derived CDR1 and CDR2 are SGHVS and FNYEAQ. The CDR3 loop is CASSPRWGYSNEQFF. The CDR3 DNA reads TGTGCCAGCAGCCCGAGGTGGGGGTATTCCAATGAGCAGTTCTTC.

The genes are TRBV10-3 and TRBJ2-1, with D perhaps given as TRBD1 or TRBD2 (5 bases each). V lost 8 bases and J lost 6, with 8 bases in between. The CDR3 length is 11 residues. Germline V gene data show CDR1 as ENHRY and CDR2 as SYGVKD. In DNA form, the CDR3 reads TGTGCCATCGGGGGTGGCAATGAGCAGTTCTTC. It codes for CAIGGGNEQFF.

The CDR3 DNA reads TGTGCCAGCAGCCACAACCCGACAGGGCAAGAGACCCAGTACTTC. Translating gives CASSHNPTGQETQYF. This sequence joins TRBV7-7 and TRBJ2-5; TRBD1 aligns across 7 bases. Germline lookup yields CDR1 SSHAT and CDR2 FNYEAQ (reference sequence). The CDR3 extends over 15 amino acids. V was pared by 5 bases and J by 2 bases, with 8 bases of the junction left unmatched.

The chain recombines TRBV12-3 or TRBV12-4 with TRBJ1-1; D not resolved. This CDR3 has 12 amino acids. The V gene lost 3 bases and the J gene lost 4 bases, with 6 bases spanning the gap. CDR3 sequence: CASSFTVTEAFF. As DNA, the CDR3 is TGTGCCAGCAGTTTCACAGTCACTGAAGCTTTCTTT.

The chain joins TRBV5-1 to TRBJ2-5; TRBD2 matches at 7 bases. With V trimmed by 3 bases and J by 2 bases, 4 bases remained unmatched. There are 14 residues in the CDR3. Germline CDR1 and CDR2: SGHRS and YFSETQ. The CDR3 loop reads CASSSREVQETQYF. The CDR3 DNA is TGCGCCAGCAGCTCCCGGGAGGTACAAGAGACCCAGTACTTC.